The 18 T cell receptor beta chains in this list originate from one sample, sequenced in a study of blood T cell repertoires in COVID-19. Profiling relied on immunoSEQ multiplex PCR, and the TCRdb table lists in-frame clones only, not all of them. The sample lists about 180,000 clones, about 86% occurring once. Sequencing was done on a sample of peripheral blood. These TCRs come from a man aged 45-65 years with active or convalescent COVID-19.

This clone was seen more than once but under ten times. The V and J genes are TRBV12-1 and TRBJ1-5; the table's D call, TRBD1, was not checked against the DNA. TRBV12-1 is reported as a pseudogene. This CDR3 region has 15 residues. CDR3 amino acids: CASSSHRYSNQPQHF. The CDR3 DNA follows: TGTGCCAGCAGCTCACACCGATATAGCAATCAGCCCCAGCATTTT.

The CDR3 loop is CASSFQGLNTEAFF. CDR3 DNA sequence: TGTGCCAGCAGTTTCCAGGGCCTGAACACTGAAGCTTTCTTT. This rearrangement joins TRBV27 to TRBJ1-1; D possibly corresponds to TRBD1 (5 bases). V was shortened by 3 bases and J by 0 bases, with 8 bases between the two germline ends. The germline V gene has CDR1 MNHEY and CDR2 SMNVEV (reference sequence). The length of the CDR3 is 14 residues.

The rearrangement uses TRBV9 and TRBJ2-2, with a possible D match to TRBD1 (7 bases). V lost 2 bases and J 4 bases, leaving 12 bases between the germline ends. This CDR3 region has 15 residues. Germline V lookup: CDR1 SGDLS, CDR2 YYNGEE. CDR3: CASSVEGATTGELFF. The CDR3 region has the DNA TGTGCCAGCAGCGTGGAGGGGGCAACCACCGGGGAGCTGTTTTTT.

The chain carries TRBV6-2 or TRBV6-3 and TRBJ2-5; TRBD2 agrees at 10 bases. Per the germline V gene, CDR1 is MNHEY and CDR2 is SVGEGT. CDR3 length equals 16 residues. Trimming at V came to 3 bases and at J to 0 bases, leaving 4 bases not matched to a gene. CDR3 nucleotide sequence: TGTGCCAGCAGTTATCCGGGACTAGCGCACCAAGAGACCCAGTACTTC. This encodes CASSYPGLAHQETQYF.

The rearrangement links TRBV19 to TRBJ1-2; 7 nucleotides line up with TRBD1. Germline trimming cut 7 bases from V and 8 bases from J; bases unmatched to any gene: 16. The germline gives CDR1 LNHDA, CDR2 SQIVND (reference sequence). This CDR3 comprises 15 residues. The CDR3, as DNA: TGTGCCAGTACCGCTACGGTAGCAGGACAGGACGGCTACACCTTC. Its translation is CASTATVAGQDGYTF. The variable domain in full, completed from reference TRBV19 and TRBJ1-2, reads DGGITQSPKYLFRKEGQNVTLSCEQNLNHDAMYWYRQDPGQGLRLIYYSQIVNDFQKGDIAEGYSVSREKKESFPLTVTSAQKNPTAFYLCASTATVAGQDGYTFGSGTRLTVV.

V and J are TRBV7-3 and TRBJ2-1; 12 nucleotides line up with TRBD2. J gave up 4 bases and V 5 bases, and 3 bases lay outside the gene matches. CDR3 length equals 15 residues. In germline, CDR1 is SGHTA, CDR2 FQGTGA. CDR3 protein: CASSPTSGSYNEQFF. The DNA for the CDR3 is TGTGCCAGCAGCCCGACTAGCGGGAGTTACAATGAGCAGTTCTTC.

A single count supports this clone. The genes are TRBV19 and TRBJ1-2; possible D gene TRBD1, 5 bases. Germline CDR1 LNHDA, CDR2 SQIVND (reference sequence). This CDR3 contains 14 residues. V lost 7 bases to trimming and J lost 3 bases, with 15 bases between them. The CDR3: CASNHAGQDYGYTF. CDR3 nucleotides: TGTGCCAGTAACCACGCGGGGCAGGACTATGGCTACACCTTC.

The V gene is TRBV5-1, the J gene TRBJ1-1, with D unclear. V shed 1 base and J shed 0 bases, with 7 bases lying between them. The CDR3 totals 14 residues. Germline assignment: CDR1 SGHRS and CDR2 YFSETQ. The DNA of the CDR3 is TGCGCCAGCAGCTTGCTACTATTGAACACTGAAGCTTTCTTT. This gives the protein CASSLLLLNTEAFF.

The rearrangement links TRBV28 to TRBJ2-7; 10 bases line up with TRBD2. CDR1 and CDR2 from the germline V gene are MDHEN and SYDVKM. The CDR3 consists of 14 residues. The J segment lost 6 bases and the V segment lost 3 bases, leaving 5 bases of the junction unmatched. The CDR3 loop reads CASSLLAGDVEQYF. The CDR3 nucleotides read TGTGCCAGCAGTTTGCTAGCGGGGGATGTCGAGCAGTACTTC.

This CDR3 is CASSEGLAEPTDTQYF. The DNA of the CDR3 is TGTGCCAGCAGTGAAGGGCTAGCGGAGCCCACAGATACGCAGTATTTT. V is TRBV2 and J is TRBJ2-3; TRBD2 matches at 7 bases. V gave up 1 base and J gave up 2 bases; unmatched junction bases: 6. The CDR3 is 16 amino acids. The germline V gene has CDR1 SNHLY and CDR2 FYNNEI. Together with reference TRBV2 and TRBJ2-3, the CDR3 gives the full variable domain: EPEVTQTPSHQVTQMGQEVILRCVPISNHLYFYWYRQILGQKVEFLVSFYNNEISEKSEIFDDQFSVERPDGSNFTLKIRSTKLEDSAMYFCASSEGLAEPTDTQYFGPGTRLTVL.

The chain employs TRBV7-9 and TRBJ1-4; the D gene is possibly TRBD1 (6 bases). Per germline, CDR1 SEHNR and CDR2 FQNEAQ (reference sequence). This CDR3 region has 16 residues. The V end was cut by 5 bases, the J end by 6 bases, with 19 bases between. Here the CDR3 reads CASSPIAPPGDEKLFF. CDR3 nucleotides: TGTGCCAGCAGCCCGATCGCCCCCCCAGGGGATGAAAAACTGTTTTTT.

The chain uses TRBV3-1 (or the pseudogene TRBV3-2) and TRBJ2-2; 7 positions match TRBD2. CDR1 and CDR2 from the germline V gene are LGHDT and YNNKEL (reference sequence). Unmatched junction bases numbered 4, after V lost 7 bases and J lost 5 bases. The CDR3 totals 13 residues. The chain's CDR3 is CASTEAGTGELFF. In DNA form, the CDR3 reads TGTGCCAGCACCGAAGCGGGAACCGGGGAGCTGTTTTTT.

This chain uses TRBV5-5 with TRBJ2-1, with 8 bases that match TRBD2. J was trimmed by 0 bases and V by 0 bases; bases with no gene match: 11. The germline CDR1 and CDR2 sequences are SGHKS and YYEKEE (reference sequence). CDR3 length equals 19 residues. CDR3 DNA: TGTGCCAGCAGCTTGGACCCCTCCGGGACTAGTAGCTCCTACAATGAGCAGTTCTTC. Protein sequence: CASSLDPSGTSSSYNEQFF. Based on the CDR3 plus reference TRBV5-5 and TRBJ2-1, the full variable domain is DAGVTQSPTHLIKTRGQQVTLRCSPISGHKSVSWYQQVLGQGPQFIFQYYEKEERGRGNFPDRFSARQFPNYSSELNVNALLLGDSALYLCASSLDPSGTSSSYNEQFFGPGTRLTVL.

J is TRBJ2-2 and V is TRBV5-4; D unclear. The CDR3 loop spans 14 amino acids. The germline V gene has CDR1 SGHNT and CDR2 YYREEE (reference sequence). The V gene lost 2 bases and the J gene lost 1 base, with 6 bases spanning the gap. This CDR3 is CASSFTVNTGELFF. CDR3 bases: TGTGCCAGCAGCTTTACAGTGAACACCGGGGAGCTGTTTTTT. The whole variable domain, filled in from reference TRBV5-4 and TRBJ2-2, reads ETGVTQSPTHLIKTRGQQVTLRCSSQSGHNTVSWYQQALGQGPQFIFQYYREEENGRGNFPPRFSGLQFPNYSSELNVNALELDDSALYLCASSFTVNTGELFFGEGSRLTVL.

The chain links TRBV7-9 to TRBJ1-2; no reliable D call. Germline values: CDR1 SEHNR, CDR2 FQNEAQ (reference sequence). This CDR3 comprises 14 residues. V was clipped by 1 base and J by 3 bases, with 9 bases between them. The CDR3 reads CASSLEHGDYGYTF. The CDR3 bases are TGTGCCAGCAGCTTAGAACACGGAGACTATGGCTACACCTTC.

The chain carries TRBV19 and TRBJ2-3, with a tentative D call TRBD2 (5 bases). V was pared by 6 bases and J by 4 bases, with 11 bases between. The CDR3 length is 13 residues. Germline CDR1 and CDR2: LNHDA and SQIVND (reference sequence). The DNA for the CDR3 is TGTGCCAGTAGCAACGGGGTTGCAGATACGCAGTATTTT. It encodes CASSNGVADTQYF.

This clone was picked up many times. This sequence joins TRBV5-1 and TRBJ2-1, with TRBD1 as a possible D gene (7 bases). Per the germline V gene, CDR1 is SGHRS and CDR2 is YFSETQ. V was pared by 5 bases and J by 6 bases, with 12 bases between. The CDR3 is 13 residues long. The CDR3 loop is CASRAGGFNEQFF. CDR3 bases: TGCGCCAGCAGGGCAGGGGGGTTCAATGAGCAGTTCTTC.

The V and J genes are TRBV5-1 and TRBJ1-4, with 7 bases fitting TRBD1. J lost 6 bases, V lost 0 bases, and 5 bases had no gene match. Per germline, CDR1 SGHRS and CDR2 YFSETQ. This CDR3 contains 15 residues. The DNA of the CDR3 is TGCGCCAGCAGCTTGGGTCCAGGGGGTTATGAAAAACTGTTTTTT. The encoded protein is CASSLGPGGYEKLFF.